The rows below give T cell receptor beta chains drawn from one sample of a study of T-cell reconstitution after alpha-beta-depleted transplantation in children. Each CDR3 protein is one row after TCRdb ran MiXCR on the PCR reads. Here the sample spans around 17,000 distinct CDR3 sequences, roughly 4.7% being singletons. The sample here was PBMCs, taken before TCRalphabeta/CD19-depleted stem cell transplant. These receptors came from a boy aged 5-17 years with acute lymphoblastic leukemia, due to receive a stem cell transplant. Each CDR3 is given with its conserved first and last residue. D genes are given only for firm matches.

V	D	J	CDR3
TRBV7-9	TRBD2	TRBJ2-5	CASSPTSGTWETQYF
TRBV28	NA	TRBJ1-1	CASSPYPGASGLNTEAFF
TRBV6-4	NA	TRBJ1-5	CASSLIGGSNQPQHF
TRBV5-6	TRBD1	TRBJ1-6	CASSLRTGGKFSPLHF
TRBV28	NA	TRBJ2-7	CASRTHGTLREQYF
TRBV4-1	NA	TRBJ2-7	CASSQEMLDSYEQYF
TRBV14	NA	TRBJ1-1	CASSQGLATEAFF
TRBV7-9	NA	TRBJ2-1	CASSAPAKNEQFF
TRBV18	TRBD1	TRBJ2-6	CASSPQIPRTGGTPNSGANVLTF
TRBV5-1	NA	TRBJ1-1	CASSSGGGGPEAFF
TRBV3-1	NA	TRBJ1-1	CASSQEVGNTEAFF
TRBV5-1	NA	TRBJ2-1	CASSLGLVNEQFF
TRBV14	NA	TRBJ1-1	CASSRTDSFTNTEAFF
TRBV7-6	NA	TRBJ2-5	CASSRNLEGLTQYF
TRBV6-5	NA	TRBJ2-2	CASSIRRFGELFF
TRBV18	NA	TRBJ1-1	CASSFMGVSGTEAFF
TRBV21-1	NA	TRBJ2-1	CASSMGTSGYNEQFF
TRBV5-6	TRBD1	TRBJ2-7	CASSRSGTGGEQYF
TRBV7-2	NA	TRBJ1-1	CASSFRQGLREAFF
TRBV12-3/TRBV12-4	NA	TRBJ2-2	CASSLEAGELFF
TRBV10-3	NA	TRBJ1-6	CATKARDNSPLHF
TRBV5-1	TRBD2	TRBJ2-5	CASILGRGEYQETQYF
TRBV12-3/TRBV12-4	NA	TRBJ1-1	CASSLRQSTEAFF
TRBV7-9	NA	TRBJ1-2	CASSPPDLYGYTF
TRBV5-6	NA	TRBJ1-1	CAMGRTLNEAFF
TRBV20-1	TRBD2	TRBJ2-1	CSVRAGPYNEQFF
TRBV19	TRBD1	TRBJ1-5	CASSAPGTGVNQPQHF
TRBV10-2	TRBD2	TRBJ2-3	CASSALAGGPGDTQYF
TRBV18	NA	TRBJ2-7	CASSLQGFRYEQYF
TRBV5-1	NA	TRBJ1-1	CASSRDTLNTEAFF
TRBV11-2	TRBD1	TRBJ2-7	CATAFGQGFRYEQYF
TRBV14	NA	TRBJ2-7	CASRRGPSYEQYF
TRBV2	TRBD2	TRBJ2-1	CASSESYLADEQFF
TRBV27	NA	TRBJ2-4	CASSFASTKNIQYF
TRBV12-3/TRBV12-4	NA	TRBJ2-7	CASTQRSGSYEQYF
TRBV20-1	NA	TRBJ1-5	CSAGWGRSSNQPQHF
TRBV12-3/TRBV12-4	TRBD2	TRBJ2-6	CASSLETSGWFGANVLTF
TRBV4-1	NA	TRBJ1-5	CASSQWGRRYSNQPQHF
TRBV28	TRBD1	TRBJ2-1	CASSLLDRDNEQFF
TRBV18	TRBD2	TRBJ2-7	CASSPVVGLAVSYEQYF
TRBV5-1	TRBD1	TRBJ2-1	CASSPLGDRGNEQFF
TRBV20-1	TRBD1	TRBJ2-7	CSARRTGGLIHEQYF
TRBV20-1	TRBD1	TRBJ1-4	CSAGYRGGPTNEKLFF
TRBV7-6	NA	TRBJ2-2	CASSPQALGELFF
TRBV4-3	NA	TRBJ2-5	CASSQGPEQETQYF